The 5 T cell receptor beta chains below were found in one sample sequenced in a study of blood T cell repertoires in COVID-19. Some clones are missing from TCRdb's copy, which holds only in-frame ones; the method was immunoSEQ multiplex PCR. The sample lists about 220,000 clones, roughly 86% seen once, with around 2.8% in the top ten. Sample: peripheral blood. The origin of the receptors is a woman younger than 45 who had recovered from COVID-19.

The rearrangement uses TRBV9 and TRBJ2-1; D is perhaps TRBD1 (5 bases). The CDR3 extends over 18 amino acids. Per the germline V gene, CDR1 is SGDLS and CDR2 is YYNGEE. V was shortened by 0 bases and J by 6 bases, with 22 bases between the two germline ends. The CDR3 loop is CASSVEPTFRAGFNEQFF. The CDR3 nucleotides are TGTGCCAGCAGCGTAGAACCCACATTCAGGGCCGGGTTCAATGAGCAGTTCTTC.

V and J are TRBV7-2 and TRBJ1-1; D gene uncertain. V lost 4 bases to trimming and J lost 5 bases, with 14 bases between them. This CDR3 is 14 amino acids long. Germline V CDR1 and CDR2: SGHTA, FQGNSA. The CDR3 DNA follows: TGTGCCAGCAGCTCCCACCTAGTCGTGACTGAAGCTTTCTTT. Its protein product is CASSSHLVVTEAFF.

V gene TRBV12-3 or TRBV12-4 combines with J gene TRBJ2-5; D gene unclear. V lost 8 bases and J 4 bases, leaving 11 bases between the germline ends. This CDR3 contains 12 residues. This CDR3 reads CASASTRETQYF. CDR3 bases: TGTGCCAGCGCAAGCACGAGAGAGACCCAGTACTTC.

There are a few counts of this clone. The V gene is TRBV5-4, the J gene TRBJ1-6; D gene unclear. The length of the CDR3 is 16 residues. CDR1 and CDR2 from the germline V gene are SGHNT and YYREEE (reference sequence). V was trimmed by 0 bases and J by 7 bases, leaving 14 bases between them. The DNA for the CDR3 is TGTGCCAGCAGCTTGGTGCGGGGAAGGACCAATTCACCCCTCCACTTT. Translated: CASSLVRGRTNSPLHF.

The chain joins TRBV3-1 (or the pseudogene TRBV3-2) to TRBJ1-2; 8 bases fit TRBD1. Germline CDR1 is LGHDT and CDR2 is YNNKEL (reference sequence). J was trimmed by 2 bases and V by 6 bases; bases with no gene match: 5. This CDR3 is built from 14 residues. CDR3 residues: CASSADRANYGYTF. The DNA for the CDR3 is TGTGCCAGCAGTGCGGACAGGGCAAACTATGGCTACACCTTC.